The 21 T cell receptor beta chains below all came from one sample that was sequenced in a study of CD8 T cells in Susac syndrome (dated by TCRdb to the late 2010s). The protocol used for the library was the immunoSEQ multiplex PCR assay. RNA was extracted using the RNeasy kit, and roughly 0.5 to 1 microgram was reverse transcribed with random hexamers. Through fastp at Q25 and MiXCR, TCRdb rebuilt clones from the public reads, retaining in-frame beta chains. CDR3 protein sequences are deduplicated, and each keeps its most common genes and DNA. The sample records approximately 180,000 distinct CDR3 sequences, approximately 93% of which are singletons. The top ten constitute about 0.088% of the sample. Sequencing was carried out using CD4+ T cells from PBMCs. The receptors here all came from a human donor with multiple sclerosis.

The chain recombines TRBV20-1 with TRBJ1-5, with D perhaps matching TRBD1 (5 bases). CDR3 size: 17 residues. V gave up 3 bases and J gave up 7 bases, with 25 bases separating them. Looked up from germline, CDR1 is DFQATT and CDR2 is SNEGSKA (reference sequence). CDR3 nucleotides: TGCAGTGCTAGTCCCGGGGGGATGTCGGGTTCGGGGCAGCCCCAGCATTTT. This translates into CSASPGGMSGSGQPQHF.

V is TRBV19 and J is TRBJ2-4, with D perhaps matching TRBD1 (5 bases). The CDR3 length is 14 residues. Germline CDR1 is LNHDA and CDR2 is SQIVND (reference sequence). V shed 6 bases and J shed 2 bases, with 11 bases lying between them. The CDR3 sequence: CASRHTGSKNIQYF. The CDR3 bases are TGTGCCAGTAGGCATACAGGCTCCAAAAACATTCAGTACTTC. The complete variable domain, with remaining parts taken from reference TRBV19 and TRBJ2-4, reads DGGITQSPKYLFRKEGQNVTLSCEQNLNHDAMYWYRQDPGQGLRLIYYSQIVNDFQKGDIAEGYSVSREKKESFPLTVTSAQKNPTAFYLCASRHTGSKNIQYFGAGTRLSVL.

The V and J genes are TRBV6-1 and TRBJ2-1; TRBD2 aligns across 11 bases. Germline lookup yields CDR1 MNHNS and CDR2 SASEGT. The CDR3 is 17 amino acids. V was clipped by 3 bases and J by 7 bases; unmatched bases: 11. CDR3: CASSDPASGRPENEQFF. CDR3 nucleotide sequence: TGTGCCAGCAGTGACCCTGCTAGCGGGAGGCCAGAGAATGAGCAGTTCTTC.

The V gene is TRBV6-2 or TRBV6-3, the J gene TRBJ2-3; 11 bases map to TRBD2. The germline gives CDR1 MNHEY, CDR2 SVGEGT. J lost 6 bases, V lost 8 bases, and 10 bases had no gene match. The CDR3 totals 15 residues. The CDR3 nucleotides are TGTGCCAGCGGGGAGGGGACTAGCGGCCCGGATACGCAGTATTTT. Its protein is CASGEGTSGPDTQYF.

This sequence joins TRBV19 and TRBJ1-2, with D tentatively TRBD1 (6 bases). The V end lost 6 bases, the J end lost 4 bases, and 15 bases lay between the germline ends. This CDR3 spans 14 amino acids. Germline V gives CDR1 LNHDA, CDR2 SQIVND (reference sequence). This chain's CDR3 is CASSPGARSYGYTF. The CDR3 nucleotides read TGTGCCAGTAGCCCGGGGGCGCGATCCTATGGCTACACCTTC.

V is TRBV4-3 and J is TRBJ2-5; no clear D gene. The CDR3 runs to 15 residues. V was trimmed by 1 base and J by 2 bases, leaving 11 bases between them. The germline gives CDR1 LGHNA, CDR2 YSLEER. In DNA, the CDR3 is TGCGCCAGCAGCCAAGGGACCGTAGGGCAAGAGACCCAGTACTTC. Translated: CASSQGTVGQETQYF.

The chain links TRBV3-1 to TRBJ1-5; unclear D gene. Germline loops: CDR1 LGHDT, CDR2 YNNKEL (reference sequence). With 4 bases removed from V and 4 bases from J, the gap between germline ends came to 11 bases. The CDR3 has 14 residues. As DNA, the CDR3 is TGTGCCAGCAGCCGTGGGCAGCGAAATCAGCCCCAGCATTTT. Protein sequence: CASSRGQRNQPQHF.

This rearrangement joins TRBV7-9 to TRBJ2-3; D not resolved. Per germline, CDR1 SEHNR and CDR2 FQNEAQ (reference sequence). The CDR3 is made up of 13 amino acids. The ends were cut back, 2 bases at V and 4 bases at J, with 7 bases in the middle. CDR3: CASSLLSPDTQYF. In DNA form, the CDR3 reads TGTGCCAGCAGCTTATTATCCCCAGATACGCAGTATTTT. The full variable domain, in which reference TRBV7-9 and TRBJ2-3 provide the parts outside the CDR3, is DTGVSQNPRHKITKRGQNVTFRCDPISEHNRLYWYRQTLGQGPEFLTYFQNEAQLEKSRLLSDRFSAERPKGSFSTLEIQRTEQGDSAMYLCASSLLSPDTQYFGPGTRLTVL.

This clonotype was found once. This chain connects TRBV9 to TRBJ1-2; D gene unclear. The CDR3 consists of 11 residues. V was trimmed by 3 bases and J by 8 bases, leaving 8 bases between them. CDR1 and CDR2 from the germline V gene are SGDLS and YYNGEE. CDR3 amino acids: CASSDPRGYTF. DNA for the CDR3: TGTGCCAGCAGCGACCCGCGCGGCTACACCTTC.

The chain recombines TRBV10-3 with TRBJ2-3; 7 positions agree with TRBD2. CDR1 ENHRY and CDR2 SYGVKD come from the germline V gene. V trimming: 6 bases; J trimming: 4 bases; junction bases outside the gene matches: 4. This CDR3 is built from 13 residues. The CDR3 loop reads CAISPAGADTQYF. CDR3 DNA sequence: TGTGCCATCAGCCCCGCGGGGGCAGATACGCAGTATTTT.

The rearrangement links TRBV29-1 to TRBJ2-1; no definite D call. V dropped 7 bases and J dropped 2 bases, with 6 bases sitting between them. Germline V gene lookup returns CDR1 SQVTM and CDR2 ANQGSEA. The CDR3 consists of 11 residues. The CDR3 coding sequence is TGCAGCGCCCCCCCCTACAATGAGCAGTTCTTC. This encodes CSAPPYNEQFF.

This CDR3 is CASSPPGGTGVYEQYF. As DNA, the CDR3 is TGTGCCAGCTCACCCCCTGGCGGGACAGGGGTCTACGAGCAGTACTTC. This chain links TRBV18 with TRBJ2-7; 10 bases agree with TRBD1. Germline loops: CDR1 KGHSH, CDR2 LQKENI. The CDR3 has 16 amino acids. V lost 3 bases to trimming and J lost 3 bases; unmatched junction nucleotides: 8.

The rearrangement uses TRBV6-1 and TRBJ2-4, with D uncertain. The CDR3 length is 17 residues. Trimming cost V 2 bases and J 0 bases, with 14 bases left between them. From germline, CDR1 is MNHNS and CDR2 SASEGT. CDR3: CASSELHEILAKNIQYF. The CDR3 DNA is TGTGCCAGCAGTGAATTGCATGAAATACTAGCCAAAAACATTCAGTACTTC.

This clonotype occurred once. The rearrangement joins TRBV5-1 to TRBJ2-7; 12 bases align to TRBD2. This CDR3 region has 16 residues. CDR1 is SGHRS, CDR2 YFSETQ, per germline. V lost 4 bases and J lost 5; bases outside the gene matches: 10. CDR3 loop: CASSVTSGSRVDEQYF. CDR3 DNA sequence: TGCGCCAGCAGCGTGACTAGCGGGAGCCGGGTGGACGAGCAGTACTTC. Drawing the rest from reference TRBV5-1 and TRBJ2-7, the complete variable domain is KAGVTQTPRYLIKTRGQQVTLSCSPISGHRSVSWYQQTPGQGLQFLFEYFSETQRNKGNFPGRFSGRQFSNSRSEMNVSTLELGDSALYLCASSVTSGSRVDEQYFGPGTRLTVT.

V usage is TRBV2 and J usage is TRBJ2-5; D gene ambiguous. Germline CDR1 reads SNHLY; CDR2 reads FYNNEI. CDR3 length equals 16 residues. The V and J ends lost 6 bases and 5 bases respectively, with 22 bases between them. The CDR3 DNA reads TGTGCCAGCAGCGCCCAGAGTACTGAGGTCGCGGAGACCCAGTACTTC. Its protein is CASSAQSTEVAETQYF.

The chain joins TRBV5-1 to TRBJ1-1; D call uncertain. Trimming pared 0 bases from V and 7 bases from J, leaving 7 bases between. The CDR3 runs to 12 residues. CDR1 SGHRS and CDR2 YFSETQ come from the germline V gene. The CDR3 region has the DNA TGCGCCAGCAGCTTGGCCGATAATGAAGCTTTCTTT. Its protein product is CASSLADNEAFF. The entire variable domain, with the rest obtained from reference TRBV5-1 and TRBJ1-1, is as follows: KAGVTQTPRYLIKTRGQQVTLSCSPISGHRSVSWYQQTPGQGLQFLFEYFSETQRNKGNFPGRFSGRQFSNSRSEMNVSTLELGDSALYLCASSLADNEAFFGQGTRLTVV.

V and J are TRBV28 and TRBJ2-5; no reliable D call. In germline, CDR1 is MDHEN, CDR2 SYDVKM. The CDR3 is 13 residues long. V was trimmed by 5 bases and J by 5 bases, leaving 12 bases between them. CDR3 DNA: TGTGCCAGCAGTCCACCACAAGGGGAGACCCAGTACTTC. Protein product: CASSPPQGETQYF.

This clonotype was seen a few times. V is TRBV6-5 and J is TRBJ2-7, with D possibly TRBD2 on 5 matching bases. Germline CDR1 and CDR2: MNHEY and SVGAGI. V lost 4 bases to trimming and J lost 4 bases, with 17 bases between them. The CDR3 is 15 residues long. CDR3 DNA sequence: TGTGCCAGCAGTTTCGCTAGGGAGCTGGGGTACGAGCAGTACTTC. It yields the protein CASSFARELGYEQYF.

The chain uses TRBV7-2 and TRBJ2-3; 11 positions agree with TRBD2. After removal of 5 bases from V and 0 bases from J, the junction contained 7 bases not matched to a gene. CDR3 length equals 17 residues. Germline V lookup: CDR1 SGHTA, CDR2 FQGNSA. CDR3 loop: CASSPRTSGSSTDTQYF. CDR3 nucleotide sequence: TGTGCCAGCAGCCCGAGGACTAGCGGGTCTAGCACAGATACGCAGTATTTT.

The chain links TRBV24-1 to TRBJ2-5; TRBD2 aligns across 8 bases. The V gene's germline CDR1 is KGHDR and CDR2 SFDVKD. CDR3 length: 16 amino acids. V lost 7 bases and J lost 3; bases outside the gene matches: 12. The DNA of the CDR3 is TGTGCCACCAGGTCCCAAGCGGGGGCCCAAGAAGAGACCCAGTACTTC. This codes for CATRSQAGAQEETQYF.

This clonotype was detected once. The CDR3 is CASKEADANYGYTF. For the CDR3, the DNA is TGTGCCAGCAAGGAGGCGGATGCTAACTATGGCTACACCTTC. The chain has TRBV2 and TRBJ1-2; D remains unclear. There are 14 residues in the CDR3. Germline values: CDR1 SNHLY, CDR2 FYNNEI. V lost 7 bases, J lost 0 bases, and 12 bases lay in between.